Detailed here is one TCR beta chain. Its antigen remains unknown. It was second doses at about 4 or about 12 weeks that were pooled. This CDR3 is 15 amino acids long. Per the germline V gene, CDR1 is SGHAT and CDR2 is FQNNGV. The sample comes from a study of T cell responses to AZD1222 COVID-19 vaccine. Using immunoSEQ multiplex PCR, the repertoire was profiled, and TCRdb retains in-frame clones only, with some absent. The data contain about 81,000 clones, around nine tenths of them singletons. Study-wide points: Baseline serostatus was positive in only six AZD1222 recipients. After two AZD1222 doses, spike-specific TCR breadth and depth rose versus day 0. Repertoires were obtained solely post-peak T cell response.

The sample consisted of peripheral blood, taken 28 days after the second AZD1222 dose. The chain joins TRBV11-2 to TRBJ1-2; 8 positions agree with TRBD1. The TCR originated in an adult who received the AZD1222 COVID-19 vaccine. The CDR3 nucleotides read TGTACCACCGAGGGGACAGGTCCCCCCTTGTATGGCTACACCTTC. It yields the protein CTTEGTGPPLYGYTF.